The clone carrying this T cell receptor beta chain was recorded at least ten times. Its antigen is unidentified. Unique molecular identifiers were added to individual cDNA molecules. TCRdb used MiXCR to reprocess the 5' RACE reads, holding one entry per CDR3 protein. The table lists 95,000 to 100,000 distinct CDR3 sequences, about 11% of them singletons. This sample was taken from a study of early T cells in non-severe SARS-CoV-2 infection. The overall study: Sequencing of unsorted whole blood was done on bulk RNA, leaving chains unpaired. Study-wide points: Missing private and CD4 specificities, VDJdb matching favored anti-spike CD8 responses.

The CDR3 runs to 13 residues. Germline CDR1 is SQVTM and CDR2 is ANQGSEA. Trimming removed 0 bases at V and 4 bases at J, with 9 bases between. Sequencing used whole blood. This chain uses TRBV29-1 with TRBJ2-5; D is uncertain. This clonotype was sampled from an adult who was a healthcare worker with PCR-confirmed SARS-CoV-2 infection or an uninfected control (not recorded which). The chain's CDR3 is CSVEEQWRETQYF. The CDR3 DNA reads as TGCAGCGTTGAAGAACAGTGGAGAGAGACCCAGTACTTC.